A single sample gave rise to the 15 T cell receptor beta chains below, sequenced in a study of OX40 agonist ivuxolimab in advanced cancers. This table comes from immunoSEQ multiplex PCR, and its TCRdb copy is limited to in-frame clones, with some not included. The sample lists tens of thousands of clones, 84% occurring once. This sample comprised CD4+ or CD8+ T cells sorted from blood, obtained in a trial of the OX40 agonist ivuxolimab. Source of these receptors: an adult with an advanced solid tumor such as melanoma, head and neck, liver or kidney cancer.

This clone appeared a single time. The J gene is TRBJ2-2, the V gene TRBV5-6, with 8 bases aligning to TRBD1. CDR1 is SGHDT and CDR2 is YYEEEE in the germline V gene. The CDR3 is 15 amino acids. V trimming: 4 bases; J trimming: 1 base; junction bases outside the gene matches: 3. DNA for the CDR3: TGTGCCAGCAGCCAGGGACAGGTGAACACCGGGGAGCTGTTTTTT. Protein product: CASSQGQVNTGELFF. Combining the CDR3 with reference TRBV5-6 and TRBJ2-2 gives the whole variable domain DAGVTQSPTHLIKTRGQQVTLRCSPKSGHDTVSWYQQALGQGPQFIFQYYEEEERQRGNFPDRFSGHQFPNYSSELNVNALLLGDSALYLCASSQGQVNTGELFFGEGSRLTVL.

This chain joins TRBV19 and TRBJ2-5, with TRBD1 matching over 8 bases. This CDR3 is built from 16 residues. With 3 bases clipped from V and 4 bases from J, the junction kept 10 bases outside the gene matches. Germline assignment: CDR1 LNHDA and CDR2 SQIVND (reference sequence). This chain's CDR3 is CASSIWTGSLGETQYF. The CDR3, as DNA: TGTGCCAGTAGTATCTGGACAGGGAGTTTGGGAGAGACCCAGTACTTC. Together with reference TRBV19 and TRBJ2-5, the CDR3 gives the full variable domain: DGGITQSPKYLFRKEGQNVTLSCEQNLNHDAMYWYRQDPGQGLRLIYYSQIVNDFQKGDIAEGYSVSREKKESFPLTVTSAQKNPTAFYLCASSIWTGSLGETQYFGPGTRLLVL.

The chain joins TRBV5-1 to TRBJ2-2; 10 bases align to TRBD2. Trimming took 0 bases from V and 7 from J; bases not matched to a gene: 12. CDR3 length: 18 residues. CDR1 and CDR2 from the germline V gene are SGHRS and YFSETQ. DNA for the CDR3: TGCGCCAGCAGCTTGGATAGTCCTAGCGGGAGTTCAGTCGGGGAGCTGTTTTTT. Its translation is CASSLDSPSGSSVGELFF.

The sample holds one count of this clone. The gene calls are TRBV4-2 and TRBJ1-1; possibly TRBD1 for D (6 bases). This CDR3 contains 15 residues. The germline V gene encodes CDR1 LGHNA and CDR2 YNFKEQ. The germline V and J ends were trimmed by 1 base and 4 bases, with 13 bases remaining between them. As DNA, the CDR3 is TGTGCCAGCAGCCAAGGTGCAGGGGAAAGCACTGAAGCTTTCTTT. Its protein product is CASSQGAGESTEAFF.

The gene calls are TRBV7-2 and TRBJ1-5, with 10 bases fitting TRBD1. Germline-derived CDR1 and CDR2 are SGHTA and FQGNSA. With V trimmed by 5 bases and J by 5 bases, 3 bases remained unmatched. The CDR3 is made up of 14 amino acids. The CDR3 protein is CASSTGTGDQPQHF. CDR3 nucleotides: TGTGCCAGCAGCACCGGGACAGGGGATCAGCCCCAGCATTTT.

The chain links TRBV7-2 to TRBJ1-3, with a tentative D call TRBD1 (5 bases). The germline V gene has CDR1 SGHTA and CDR2 FQGNSA. Trimming took off 5 bases at V and 0 bases at J, with 8 bases between the two ends. The CDR3 contains 14 residues. The CDR3 DNA is TGTGCCAGCAGCCCGGACATCTCTGGAAACACCATATATTTT. This translates into CASSPDISGNTIYF.

This chain connects TRBV12-5 to TRBJ2-1; 14 nucleotides line up with TRBD2. CDR3 size: 15 residues. V shed 6 bases and J 5 bases; nucleotides not matched to a gene: 3. In germline, CDR1 is LGHNT, CDR2 FRNRAP. The DNA of the CDR3 is TGTGCTAGTGGCCGGGGACTAGCGGGAGACAATGAGCAGTTCTTC. This sequence encodes CASGRGLAGDNEQFF.

This clone has a handful of counts. J is TRBJ1-1 and V is TRBV11-2, with D possibly TRBD1 on 5 matching bases. This CDR3 is 16 amino acids long. V was shortened by 2 bases and J by 0 bases, with 13 bases between the two germline ends. Germline V gene sequence: CDR1 SGHAT, CDR2 FQNNGV. The CDR3 nucleotides are TGTGCCAGCAGCTTACACGCCCCGGGACTGAACACTGAAGCTTTCTTT. Translating gives CASSLHAPGLNTEAFF. Based on the CDR3 plus reference TRBV11-2 and TRBJ1-1, the full variable domain is EAGVAQSPRYKIIEKRQSVAFWCNPISGHATLYWYQQILGQGPKLLIQFQNNGVVDDSQLPKDRFSAERLKGVDSTLKIQPAKLEDSAVYLCASSLHAPGLNTEAFFGQGTRLTVV.

This clone was picked up a small number of times. V and J are TRBV18 and TRBJ1-5, with 10 nucleotides matching TRBD1. Unmatched junction bases numbered 1, after V lost 3 bases and J lost 5 bases. This CDR3 has 14 amino acids. CDR1 is KGHSH, CDR2 LQKENI, per germline. The CDR3 reads CASSPGTGDQPQHF. CDR3 bases: TGTGCCAGCTCACCGGGGACAGGGGATCAGCCCCAGCATTTT.

The chain combines TRBV9 with TRBJ1-4; D call uncertain. Germline CDR1 and CDR2: SGDLS and YYNGEE. V was pared by 4 bases and J by 4 bases, with 14 bases between. The CDR3 runs to 15 residues. CDR3 loop: CASSPLGRNNEKLFF. CDR3 in DNA: TGTGCCAGCAGCCCGCTCGGACGGAATAATGAAAAACTGTTTTTT.

The rearrangement joins TRBV9 to TRBJ1-2; D uncertain. Germline V gene lookup returns CDR1 SGDLS and CDR2 YYNGEE. Trimming shortened V by 0 bases and J by 7 bases, and 16 bases separated the two germline ends. CDR3 length: 15 amino acids. Here the CDR3 DNA reads TGTGCCAGCAGCGTAGCCCCTTTTGATATCGCTGGCTACACCTTC. It is translated as CASSVAPFDIAGYTF.

This rearrangement joins TRBV19 to TRBJ1-5, with 12 bases identical to TRBD1. The CDR3 is 16 residues long. Germline loops: CDR1 LNHDA, CDR2 SQIVND (reference sequence). V was pared by 5 bases and J by 7 bases, with 9 bases of the junction left unmatched. DNA of the CDR3: TGTGCCAGTAGTGCCCCCGGGACAGGGGGCGGACAGCCCCAGCATTTT. It encodes CASSAPGTGGGQPQHF.

The genes are TRBV28 and TRBJ1-2; TRBD1 agrees at 8 bases. The CDR3 runs 12 residues. Germline-derived CDR1 and CDR2 are MDHEN and SYDVKM. Trimming cost V 4 bases and J 6 bases; bases outside gene matches: 1. CDR3: CASSYRGDGYTF. DNA for the CDR3: TGTGCCAGCAGTTACAGGGGGGATGGCTACACCTTC.

V gene TRBV27 combines with J gene TRBJ2-5; TRBD1 agrees at 7 bases. CDR1 is MNHEY and CDR2 is SMNVEV in the germline V gene (reference sequence). CDR3 size: 13 residues. V shed 9 bases, J shed 5 bases, and the junction held 9 bases outside the gene matches. The CDR3 DNA sequence: TGTGCCAGTCTACCAGTAGGGGGCGAGACCCAGTACTTC. This sequence encodes CASLPVGGETQYF.

DNA for the CDR3: TGCGCCAGCAGCCCACAGGGTCGGAGAAACATTCAGTACTTC. Translating gives CASSPQGRRNIQYF. The J gene is TRBJ2-4, the V gene TRBV5-1, with TRBD1 as a possible D gene (6 bases). The V end lost 4 bases, the J end lost 6 bases, and 14 bases lay between the germline ends. Germline V gives CDR1 SGHRS, CDR2 YFSETQ. This CDR3 region has 14 residues.